This entry lists 6 T cell receptor beta chains sequenced from one sample in a study of T-cell reconstitution after alpha-beta-depleted transplantation in children. For TCRbeta, the library was prepared with unique molecular identifiers. TCRdb passed the PCR reads through MiXCR, listing each CDR3 protein once. The sample lists about 460,000 distinct CDR3 sequences; approximately 10% were seen once. The starting material was PBMCs, mostly from graft donor cells, obtained 180 days after TCRalphabeta/CD19-depleted stem cell transplant. The receptors shown here come from a female patient aged 2 to 10 who had a stem cell transplant for aplastic anemia, so the T cells may come from the graft donor.

Many counts were recorded for this clonotype. The chain uses TRBV27 and TRBJ2-7, with D tentatively TRBD1 (5 bases). The CDR3 has 13 amino acids. CDR1 is MNHEY and CDR2 is SMNVEV in the germline V gene (reference sequence). V lost 7 bases and J 3 bases, leaving 13 bases between the germline ends. The CDR3 DNA reads as TGTGCCAGCAAGTGGGCAGGACACTACGAGCAGTACTTC. Amino acid sequence: CASKWAGHYEQYF.

This clonotype was detected ten times or more. The chain combines TRBV7-2 with TRBJ2-5, with a weak D call TRBD2 (6 bases). This CDR3 comprises 15 residues. V shed 4 bases and J shed 1 base, with 13 bases lying between them. CDR1 and CDR2 from the germline V gene are SGHTA and FQGNSA. CDR3 coding DNA: TGTGCCAGCAGCTCACCGGGACTGGGCCAAGAGACCCAGTACTTC. Its protein product is CASSSPGLGQETQYF.

There are a few counts of this clonotype. V and J are TRBV7-2 and TRBJ2-7; TRBD1 aligns across 9 bases. V shed 0 bases, J shed 3 bases, and the junction held 3 bases outside the gene matches. CDR1 SGHTA and CDR2 FQGNSA come from the germline V gene. The CDR3 runs 15 residues. The CDR3 DNA sequence: TGTGCCAGCAGCTTAGCCGGGACAGGGAGCTACGAGCAGTACGTC. Protein: CASSLAGTGSYEQYV.

The chain carries TRBV11-1 and TRBJ1-3, with D possibly TRBD1 on 6 matching bases. CDR1 and CDR2 (germline): SGHAT, FQDESV (reference sequence). Trimming pared 5 bases from V and 0 bases from J, leaving 23 bases between. The CDR3 sequence is 19 residues long. The CDR3 DNA is TGTGCCAGCAGCCCCTGGGGGGCGGAACAGCTCAGCTCTGGAAACACCATATATTTT. Encoded protein: CASSPWGAEQLSSGNTIYF.

A few counts support this clonotype. This chain joins TRBV20-1 and TRBJ2-5; D is possibly TRBD2 (5 bases). V lost 1 base and J lost 5, with 14 bases in between. The CDR3 runs 14 residues. The germline V gene has CDR1 DFQATT and CDR2 SNEGSKA (reference sequence). The CDR3 DNA follows: TGCAGTGCTAGAGGGACTCCTACGGTGGAGACCCAGTACTTC. Translated: CSARGTPTVETQYF.

V usage is TRBV30 and J usage is TRBJ1-5; D is possibly TRBD1 (5 bases). Germline V gene data show CDR1 as GTSNPN and CDR2 as SVGIG (reference sequence). V lost 5 bases and J 0 bases, leaving 8 bases between the germline ends. The CDR3 has 13 amino acids. In nucleotides, the CDR3 is TGTGCCTGGGGGGGTCGTAGCAATCAGCCCCAGCATTTT. This codes for CAWGGRSNQPQHF.